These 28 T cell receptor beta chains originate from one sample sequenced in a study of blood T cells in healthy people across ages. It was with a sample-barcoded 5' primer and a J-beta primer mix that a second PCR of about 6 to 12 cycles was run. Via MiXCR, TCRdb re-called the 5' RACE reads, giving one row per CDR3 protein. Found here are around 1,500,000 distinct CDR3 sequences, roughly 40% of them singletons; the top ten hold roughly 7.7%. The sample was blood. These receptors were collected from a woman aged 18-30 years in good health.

The CDR3 loop is CASRWTATYEQYF. The CDR3 DNA reads as TGTGCCAGCAGATGGACAGCCACCTACGAGCAGTACTTC. This sequence joins TRBV2 and TRBJ2-7; a weak D match, TRBD1 (6 bases). Per the germline V gene, CDR1 is SNHLY and CDR2 is FYNNEI. V was cut by 6 bases and J by 2 bases, with 11 bases left in between. This CDR3 contains 13 residues.

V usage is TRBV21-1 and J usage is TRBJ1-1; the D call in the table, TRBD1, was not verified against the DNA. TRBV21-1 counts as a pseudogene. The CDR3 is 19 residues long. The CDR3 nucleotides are TGTGCCAGCAGCAATATTAAACCCCGCCCAGGGGGCAAAGACACTGAAGCTTTCTTT. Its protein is CASSNIKPRPGGKDTEAFF.

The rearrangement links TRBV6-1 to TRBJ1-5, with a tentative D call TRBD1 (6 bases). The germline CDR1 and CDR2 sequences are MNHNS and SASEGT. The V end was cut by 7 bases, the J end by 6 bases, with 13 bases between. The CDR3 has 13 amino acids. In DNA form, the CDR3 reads TGTGCCAGCATCGGAACAGGGAGTCAGCCCCAGCATTTT. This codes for CASIGTGSQPQHF.

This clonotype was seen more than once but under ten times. The CDR3 here is CAWSVENYEQYF. For the CDR3, the DNA is TGTGCCTGGAGTGTGGAGAACTACGAGCAGTACTTC. The gene calls are TRBV30 and TRBJ2-7; D is unresolved. The CDR3 extends over 12 amino acids. V lost 0 bases and J 3 bases, leaving 6 bases between the germline ends. CDR1 is GTSNPN and CDR2 is SVGIG in the germline V gene (reference sequence).

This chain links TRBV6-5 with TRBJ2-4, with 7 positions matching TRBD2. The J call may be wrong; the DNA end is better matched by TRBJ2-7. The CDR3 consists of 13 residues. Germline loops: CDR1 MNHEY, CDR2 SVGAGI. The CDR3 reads CASTQRDGYEQYF. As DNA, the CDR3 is TGTGCCAGCACTCAGCGGGACGGGTACGAGCAGTACTTC.

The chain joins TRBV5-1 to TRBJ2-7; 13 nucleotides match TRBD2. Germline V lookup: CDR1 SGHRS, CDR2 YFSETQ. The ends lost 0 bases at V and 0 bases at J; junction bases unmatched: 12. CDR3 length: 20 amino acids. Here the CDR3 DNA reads TGCGCCAGCAGCTTGGCCGCTGGGACTAGCGGGGCCCCACGCTCCTACGAGCAGTACTTC. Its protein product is CASSLAAGTSGAPRSYEQYF.

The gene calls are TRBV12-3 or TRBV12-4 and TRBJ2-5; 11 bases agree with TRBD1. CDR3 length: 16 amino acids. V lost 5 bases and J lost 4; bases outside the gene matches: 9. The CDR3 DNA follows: TGTGCCAGCAGTGCCGGGACAGGGGGGCGCCTAGAGACCCAGTACTTC. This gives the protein CASSAGTGGRLETQYF.

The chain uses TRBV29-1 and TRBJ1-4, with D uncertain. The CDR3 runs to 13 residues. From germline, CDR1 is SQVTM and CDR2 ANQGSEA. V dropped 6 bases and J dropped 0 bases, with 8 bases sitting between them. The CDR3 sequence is CSVGFATNEKLFF. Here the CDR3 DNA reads TGCAGCGTGGGGTTTGCAACTAATGAAAAACTGTTTTTT.

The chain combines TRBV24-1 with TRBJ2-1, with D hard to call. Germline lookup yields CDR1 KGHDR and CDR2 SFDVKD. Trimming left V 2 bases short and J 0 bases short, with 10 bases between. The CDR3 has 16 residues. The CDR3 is CATSDSWGSSYNEQFF. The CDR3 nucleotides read TGTGCCACCAGTGATTCCTGGGGAAGCTCCTACAATGAGCAGTTCTTC.

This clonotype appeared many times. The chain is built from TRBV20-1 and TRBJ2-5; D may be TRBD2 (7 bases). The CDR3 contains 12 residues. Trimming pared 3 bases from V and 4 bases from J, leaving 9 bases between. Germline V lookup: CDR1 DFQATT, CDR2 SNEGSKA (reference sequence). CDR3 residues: CSASGGRETQYF. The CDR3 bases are TGCAGTGCTAGCGGGGGGCGAGAGACCCAGTACTTC.

The CDR3 region is CASSRSRGRIEQYF. CDR3 nucleotide sequence: TGTGCCAGCAGTCGAAGCAGGGGGAGAATCGAGCAGTACTTC. V usage is TRBV28 and J usage is TRBJ2-4; 7 bases map to TRBD1. The end of the DNA fits TRBJ2-7 better, so the J call may be wrong. Germline CDR1 and CDR2: MDHEN and SYDVKM. This CDR3 has 14 amino acids.

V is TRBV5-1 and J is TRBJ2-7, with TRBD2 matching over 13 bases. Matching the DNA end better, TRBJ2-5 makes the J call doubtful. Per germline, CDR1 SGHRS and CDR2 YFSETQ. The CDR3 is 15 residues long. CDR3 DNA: TGCGCCAGCAGCTTGGCGACTAGCGGGGGGGAGACCCAGTACTTC. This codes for CASSLATSGGETQYF.

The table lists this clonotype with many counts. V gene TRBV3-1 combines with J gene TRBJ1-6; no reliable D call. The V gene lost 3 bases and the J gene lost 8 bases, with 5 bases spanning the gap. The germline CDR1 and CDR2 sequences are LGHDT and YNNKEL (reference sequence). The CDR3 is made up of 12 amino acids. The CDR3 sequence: CASSQGDSPLHF. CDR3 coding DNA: TGTGCCAGCAGCCAGGGCGATTCACCCCTCCACTTT.

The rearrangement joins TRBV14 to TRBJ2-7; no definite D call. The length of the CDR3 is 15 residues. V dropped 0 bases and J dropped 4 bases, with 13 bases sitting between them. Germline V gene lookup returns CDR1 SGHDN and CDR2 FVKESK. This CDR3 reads CASSQELRVQYEQYF. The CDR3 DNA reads TGTGCCAGCAGCCAAGAATTACGGGTTCAATACGAGCAGTACTTC. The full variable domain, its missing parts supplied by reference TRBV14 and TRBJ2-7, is EAGVTQFPSHSVIEKGQTVTLRCDPISGHDNLYWYRRVMGKEIKFLLHFVKESKQDESGMPNNRFLAERTGGTYSTLKVQPAELEDSGVYFCASSQELRVQYEQYFGPGTRLTVT.

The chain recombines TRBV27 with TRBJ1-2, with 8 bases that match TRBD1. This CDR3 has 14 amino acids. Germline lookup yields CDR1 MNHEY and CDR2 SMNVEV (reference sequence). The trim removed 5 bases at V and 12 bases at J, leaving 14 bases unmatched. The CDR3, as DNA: TGTGCCAGCAGTCTCTCCGGACAGGGAAAGAGGAACACCTTC. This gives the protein CASSLSGQGKRNTF.

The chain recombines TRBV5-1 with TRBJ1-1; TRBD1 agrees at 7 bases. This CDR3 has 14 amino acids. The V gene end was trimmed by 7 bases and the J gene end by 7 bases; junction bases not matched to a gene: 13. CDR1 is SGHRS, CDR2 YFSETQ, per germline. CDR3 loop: CASRSGTEQYEAFF. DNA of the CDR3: TGCGCCAGCCGAAGCGGGACAGAGCAATATGAAGCTTTCTTT.

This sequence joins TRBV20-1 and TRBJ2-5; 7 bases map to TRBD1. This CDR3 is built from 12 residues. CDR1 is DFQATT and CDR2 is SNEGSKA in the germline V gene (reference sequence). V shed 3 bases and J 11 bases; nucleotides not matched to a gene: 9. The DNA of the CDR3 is TGCAGTGCTAGCCCCTCAGGGGGTGAGCAGTACTTC. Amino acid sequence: CSASPSGGEQYF.

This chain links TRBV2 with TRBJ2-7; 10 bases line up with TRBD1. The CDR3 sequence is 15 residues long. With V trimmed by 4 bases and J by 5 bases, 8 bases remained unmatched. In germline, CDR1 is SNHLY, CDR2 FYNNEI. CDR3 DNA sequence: TGTGCCAGCAGTGTTCCGGACAGGGGGGACCACGAGCAGTACTTC. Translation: CASSVPDRGDHEQYF.

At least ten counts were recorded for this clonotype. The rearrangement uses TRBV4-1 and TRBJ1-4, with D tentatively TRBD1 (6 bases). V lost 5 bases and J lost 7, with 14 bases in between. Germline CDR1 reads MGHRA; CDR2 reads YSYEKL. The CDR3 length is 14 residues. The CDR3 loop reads CASSSGGAGEKLFF. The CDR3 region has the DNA TGCGCCAGCAGCTCGGGGGGCGCGGGTGAAAAACTGTTTTTT.

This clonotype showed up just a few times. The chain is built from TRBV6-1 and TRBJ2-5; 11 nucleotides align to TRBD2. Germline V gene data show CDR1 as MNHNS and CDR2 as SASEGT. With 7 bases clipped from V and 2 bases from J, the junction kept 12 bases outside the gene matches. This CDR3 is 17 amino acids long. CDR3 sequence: CASMAVAGGDVQETQYF. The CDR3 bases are TGTGCCAGCATGGCTGTAGCGGGGGGGGACGTACAAGAGACCCAGTACTTC.

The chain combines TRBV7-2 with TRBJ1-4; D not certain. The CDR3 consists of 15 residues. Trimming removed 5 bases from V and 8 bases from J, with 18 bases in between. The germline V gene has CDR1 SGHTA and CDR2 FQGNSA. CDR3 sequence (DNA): TGTGCCAGCAGCCCGATGACGAAGCTGCGCGAAAAACTGTTTTTT. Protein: CASSPMTKLREKLFF.

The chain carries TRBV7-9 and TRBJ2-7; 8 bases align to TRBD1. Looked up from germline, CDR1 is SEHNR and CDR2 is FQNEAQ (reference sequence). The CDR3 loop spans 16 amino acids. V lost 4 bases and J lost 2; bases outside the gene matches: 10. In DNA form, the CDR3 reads TGTGCCAGCAGCTCCAGCTGGGACAGGTCAACCTACGAGCAGTACTTC. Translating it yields CASSSSWDRSTYEQYF.

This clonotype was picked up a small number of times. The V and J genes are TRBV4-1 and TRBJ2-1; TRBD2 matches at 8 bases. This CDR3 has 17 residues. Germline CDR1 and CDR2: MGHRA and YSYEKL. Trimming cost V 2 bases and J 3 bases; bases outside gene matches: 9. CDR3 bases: TGCGCCAGCAGCCAACCCCCTTGGCGGGAGGACTACAATGAGCAGTTCTTC. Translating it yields CASSQPPWREDYNEQFF.

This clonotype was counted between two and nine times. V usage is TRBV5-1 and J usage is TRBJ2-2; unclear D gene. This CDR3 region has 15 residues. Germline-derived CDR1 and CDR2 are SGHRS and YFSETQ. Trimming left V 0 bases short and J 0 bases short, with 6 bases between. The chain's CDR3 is CASSLDSSNTGELFF. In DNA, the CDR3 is TGCGCCAGCAGCTTGGACAGTTCGAACACCGGGGAGCTGTTTTTT.

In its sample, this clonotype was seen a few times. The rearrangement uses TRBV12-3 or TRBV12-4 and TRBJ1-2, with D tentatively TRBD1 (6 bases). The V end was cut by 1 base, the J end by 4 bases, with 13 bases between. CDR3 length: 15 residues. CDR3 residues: CASSLDTGRGYGYTF. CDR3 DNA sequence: TGTGCCAGCAGTTTAGATACAGGCAGGGGCTATGGCTACACCTTC.

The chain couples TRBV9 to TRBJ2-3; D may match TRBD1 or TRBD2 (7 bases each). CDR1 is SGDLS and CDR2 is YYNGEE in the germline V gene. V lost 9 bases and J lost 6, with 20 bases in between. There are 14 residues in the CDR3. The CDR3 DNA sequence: TGTGCCACCAAAGGGAGGGGGCTTGGGGATACGCAGTATTTT. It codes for CATKGRGLGDTQYF.

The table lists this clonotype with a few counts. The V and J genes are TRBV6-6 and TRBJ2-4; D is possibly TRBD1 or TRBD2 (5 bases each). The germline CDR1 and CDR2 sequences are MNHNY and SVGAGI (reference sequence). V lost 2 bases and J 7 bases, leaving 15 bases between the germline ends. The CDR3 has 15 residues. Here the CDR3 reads CASSYPGTSDNIQYF. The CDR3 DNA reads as TGTGCCAGCAGTTACCCGGGGACCTCGGACAACATTCAGTACTTC.

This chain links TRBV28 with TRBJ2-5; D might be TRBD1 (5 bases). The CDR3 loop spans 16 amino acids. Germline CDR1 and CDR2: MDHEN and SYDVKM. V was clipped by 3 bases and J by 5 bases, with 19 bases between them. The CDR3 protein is CASSFGLAGSRETQYF. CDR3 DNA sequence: TGTGCCAGCAGTTTTGGTCTCGCAGGGTCTCGGGAGACCCAGTACTTC.